This TCR beta chain was observed in a study of T cell changes during pregnancy in multiple sclerosis. V dropped 5 bases and J dropped 6 bases, with 11 bases sitting between them. Per the germline V gene, CDR1 is MNHEY and CDR2 is SVGAGI. The CDR3 loop spans 14 amino acids. Using immunoSEQ multiplex PCR, the repertoire was profiled, and TCRdb retains in-frame clones only, with some absent. The sample carries about 36,000 clones, about 92% recorded once. The TCR originated in a female donor with multiple sclerosis, enrolled in a pregnancy study. The chain links TRBV6-5 to TRBJ2-6; D unresolved. The specimen was CD4+ T cells from peripheral blood mononuclear cells, collected in the first trimester of pregnancy. The CDR3 is CASSPSRVANVLTF. CDR3 bases: TGTGCCAGCAGTCCCTCGCGAGTGGCCAACGTCCTGACTTTC.